Included here is one T cell receptor beta chain sequence, with context. Its antigen specificity is not known. No much larger clone is present one base from it, and per-base qualities are unavailable. This specimen comes from a study of lymphopenia after photon versus proton radiotherapy (dated by TCRdb to about 2019). With respect to the entire study: The immunological effects of photon versus proton radiation therapy were compared in patients with gastrointestinal tumors who developed high-grade lymphopenia. The cohort comprised roughly 20 patients with gastrointestinal tumors who received either photon or proton therapy and then developed lymphopenia. The study aimed to characterize how the two radiation modalities differ in their impact on the immune system.

Paper-wide results and their limitations: The survival association was assessed only in patients who died, and the authors presented better survival with proton therapy as a possibility rather than a demonstrated result. Across the cohort, an inverse correlation was found between a larger post-nadir drop in TCR diversity and overall survival time among patients who died. Proton-treated patients stayed relatively stable during treatment, while photon-treated patients lost naive T cells and TCR diversity and gained effector/memory populations. After the lymphocyte count nadir, photon-treated repertoires showed oligoclonal expansion, especially of CD8+ Temra cells, which drove the drop in diversity.

Libraries came from the immunoSEQ multiplex PCR assay. T cell repertoires were profiled with deep sequencing of rearranged TCR beta loci together with multiparametric flow cytometry. The source is immuneACCESS, and TCRdb retained only in-frame sequences with V and J called. Part of the clones is not carried over; for the studies checked, unresolved V genes explain less than half of this, and the remainder is unexplained. Counted in this sample were roughly 18,000 clones; less than 90% of them appeared once. The ten biggest clones cover 10% of the sample. CDR1 MNHNS and CDR2 SASEGT were looked up in the germline V gene. V is pared back by 4 bases and J by 7 bases, with 8 bases lying between the germline termini. The CDR3 runs 12 residues from the cysteine to the phenylalanine. Here the CDR3 DNA is all that survives: 36 bases in frame from base 1.

The chain uses TRBV6-1 and TRBJ1-3, with the D gene not clear enough to name. The sample in question was peripheral blood, obtained from a patient treated with proton-based radiotherapy. This TCR derives from a man aged 65-85 years with pancreatic cancer. The CDR3 is CASSVRGNTIYF. The DNA reads TGTGCCAGCAGTGTTCGAGGGAACACCATATATTTT.